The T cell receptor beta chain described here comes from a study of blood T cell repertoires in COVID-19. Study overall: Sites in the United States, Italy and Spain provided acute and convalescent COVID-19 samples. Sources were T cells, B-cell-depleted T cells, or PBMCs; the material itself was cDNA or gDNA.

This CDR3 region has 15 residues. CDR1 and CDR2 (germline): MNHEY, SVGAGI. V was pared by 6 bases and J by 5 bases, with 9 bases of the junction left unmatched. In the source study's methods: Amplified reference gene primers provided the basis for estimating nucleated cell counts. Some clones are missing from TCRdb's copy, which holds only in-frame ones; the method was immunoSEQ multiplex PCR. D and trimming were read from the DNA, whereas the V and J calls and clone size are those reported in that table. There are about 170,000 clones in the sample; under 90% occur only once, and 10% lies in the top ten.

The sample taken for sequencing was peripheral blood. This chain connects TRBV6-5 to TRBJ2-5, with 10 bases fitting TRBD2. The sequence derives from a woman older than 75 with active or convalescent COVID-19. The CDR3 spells CASSDLAGARETQYF. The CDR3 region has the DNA TGTGCCAGCAGCGATCTAGCGGGGGCCCGGGAGACCCAGTACTTC.